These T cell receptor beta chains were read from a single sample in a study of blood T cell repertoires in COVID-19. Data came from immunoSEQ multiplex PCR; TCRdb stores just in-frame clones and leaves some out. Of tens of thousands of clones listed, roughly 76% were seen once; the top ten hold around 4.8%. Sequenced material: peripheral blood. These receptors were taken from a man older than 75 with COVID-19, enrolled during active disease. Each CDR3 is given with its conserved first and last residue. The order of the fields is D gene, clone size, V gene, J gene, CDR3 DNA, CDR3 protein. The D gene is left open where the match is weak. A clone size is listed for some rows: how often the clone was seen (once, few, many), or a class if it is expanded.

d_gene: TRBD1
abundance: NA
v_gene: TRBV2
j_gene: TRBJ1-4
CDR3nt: TGTGCCAGCAGTGAAAGAGGGGGCCGGGAAAAACTGTTTTTT
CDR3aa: CASSERGGREKLFF

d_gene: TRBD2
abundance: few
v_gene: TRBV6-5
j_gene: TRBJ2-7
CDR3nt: TGTGCCAGCAGACCCGGACTAGCGGGCCCCTACGAGCAGTACTTC
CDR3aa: CASRPGLAGPYEQYF

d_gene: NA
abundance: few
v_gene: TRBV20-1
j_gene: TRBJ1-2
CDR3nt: TGCCAAAGCGATGGGAGTCATGGCTACACCTTC
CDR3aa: CQSDGSHGYTF

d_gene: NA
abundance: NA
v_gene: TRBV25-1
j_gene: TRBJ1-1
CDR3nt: TGTGCCAGCAGTGACAGGGCGGACACTGAAGCTTTCTTT
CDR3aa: CASSDRADTEAFF

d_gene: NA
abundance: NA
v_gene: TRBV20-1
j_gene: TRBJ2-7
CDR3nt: TGCAGTGCTAGAACGACAGACGAGCAGTACTTC
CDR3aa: CSARTTDEQYF

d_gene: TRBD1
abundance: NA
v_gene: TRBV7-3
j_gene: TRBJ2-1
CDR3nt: TGTGCCAGCAGTCAAGGGGCCAGGGGGAGCCTACAGTTCTTC
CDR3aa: CASSQGARGSLQFF

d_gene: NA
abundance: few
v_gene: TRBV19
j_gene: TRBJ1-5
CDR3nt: TGTGCCAGCAGAAATACAGGGCCGGGGCAGCCCCAGCATTTT
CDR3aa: CASRNTGPGQPQHF

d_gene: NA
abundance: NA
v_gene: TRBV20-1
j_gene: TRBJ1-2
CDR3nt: TGCAGTGCTAGTACCGGCAGGGGTTTTGATGGCTACACCTTC
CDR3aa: CSASTGRGFDGYTF

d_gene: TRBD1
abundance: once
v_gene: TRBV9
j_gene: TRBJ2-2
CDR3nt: TGTGCCAGCAGCGTAGCACAGGGGACGAACACCGGGGAGCTGTTTTTT
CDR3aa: CASSVAQGTNTGELFF

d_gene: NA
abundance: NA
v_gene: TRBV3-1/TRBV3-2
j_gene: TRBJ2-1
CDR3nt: TGTGCCAGCAGCCAGGGGGCCGGGACCAATGAGCAGTTCTTC
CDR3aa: CASSQGAGTNEQFF

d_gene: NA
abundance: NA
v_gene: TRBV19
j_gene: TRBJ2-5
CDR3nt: TGTGCCAGTAGTCTCACAGCTCAAGAGACCCAGTACTTC
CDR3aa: CASSLTAQETQYF

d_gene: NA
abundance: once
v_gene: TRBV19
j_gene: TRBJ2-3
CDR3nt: TGTGCCAGTAGTGAGGCTAGCACAGATACGCAGTATTTT
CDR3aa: CASSEASTDTQYF